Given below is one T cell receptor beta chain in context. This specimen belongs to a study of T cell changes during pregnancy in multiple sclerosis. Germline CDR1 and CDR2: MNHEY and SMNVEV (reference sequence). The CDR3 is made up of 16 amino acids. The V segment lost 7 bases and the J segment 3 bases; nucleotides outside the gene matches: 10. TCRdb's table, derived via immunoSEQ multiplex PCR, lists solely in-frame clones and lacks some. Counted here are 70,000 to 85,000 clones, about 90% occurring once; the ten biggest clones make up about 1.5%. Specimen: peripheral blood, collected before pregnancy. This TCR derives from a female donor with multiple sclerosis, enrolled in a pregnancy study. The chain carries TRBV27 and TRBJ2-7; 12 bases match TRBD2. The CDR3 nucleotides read TGTGCCAGCACCCCGCTACTAGCGGGGGGCAGCTACGAGCAGTACTTC. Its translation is CASTPLLAGGSYEQYF.